A single sample gave rise to the 4 T cell receptor beta chains below, sequenced in a study of yellow fever vaccine responses in identical twins. TCRdb re-analysed the RT-PCR reads in MiXCR, keeping a single row per CDR3 protein. The sample lists 9,500 to 13,000 distinct CDR3 sequences, over 65% occurring once. Material: T cells from blood (PBMCs), unsorted or a sorted subset (not recorded which), obtained before or after yellow fever vaccination (not recorded which). These receptor sequences come from a woman in her late teens or twenties who received the yellow fever vaccine.

This clonotype was observed a single time. The chain employs TRBV28 and TRBJ1-1; the D is unclear. V lost 6 bases and J lost 6, with 17 bases in between. Per germline, CDR1 MDHEN and CDR2 SYDVKM. This CDR3 is built from 14 residues. CDR3 sequence (DNA): TGTGCCAGCAGGATGCCGCCCGGAACGTCTGAAGCTTTCTTT. Protein product: CASRMPPGTSEAFF.

The chain couples TRBV12-3 or TRBV12-4 to TRBJ1-1, with D hard to call. The CDR3 is made up of 15 amino acids. Trimming cost V 7 bases and J 1 base, with 16 bases left between them. CDR3 loop: CASTPTAPENTEAFF. The CDR3 bases are TGTGCCAGCACCCCAACAGCTCCAGAGAACACTGAAGCTTTCTTT.

Note on this clonotype: A read error may produce the germline difference seen at one junction end. The chain recombines TRBV7-8 with TRBJ1-1; 9 bases are shared with TRBD1. Germline V gene data show CDR1 as SGHVS and CDR2 as FQNEAQ. The CDR3 consists of 15 residues. The CDR3 DNA reads TGTGCCAGCAGCCCGAGACAGGGGGGGAACGCTGAAGCTTTCTTT. Translating it yields CASSPRQGGNAEAFF.

This chain's CDR3 is CASSLVVRVPPQLLRTDTQYF. The DNA of the CDR3 is TGTGCCAGCAGCTTAGTAGTAAGGGTCCCCCCGCAACTCCTACGCACAGATACGCAGTATTTT. The chain employs TRBV11-1 and TRBJ2-3; D gene unclear. Looked up from germline, CDR1 is SGHAT and CDR2 is FQDESV (reference sequence). Deletions cut 1 base from V and 1 base from J, with 27 bases between. The CDR3 is made up of 21 amino acids. The whole variable domain, remainder taken from reference TRBV11-1 and TRBJ2-3, is EAEVAQSPRYKITEKSQAVAFWCDPISGHATLYWYRQILGQGPELLVQFQDESVVDDSQLPKDRFSAERLKGVDSTLKIQPAELGDSAMYLCASSLVVRVPPQLLRTDTQYFGPGTRLTVL.